The TCR beta chain described here comes from a study of post-analysis software for immune sequencing data. Findings and limits, study-wide: Comparison of patients with controls showed roughly five TRBV segments more frequent in patients, TRBV5-6, TRBV5-1 and TRBV20-1 among them.

The CDR3 totals 14 residues. From germline, CDR1 is SGHVS and CDR2 FNYEAQ. The V end was cut by 7 bases, the J end by 4 bases, with 16 bases between. Concerning this clonotype: Its antigen remains unidentified.

Unique-molecular-identifier-tagged TCR beta cDNA libraries were used. TCRdb re-analysed the PCR reads in MiXCR, keeping a single row per CDR3 protein. The repertoire has about 400,000 distinct CDR3 sequences, around a third of them found once; the top ten carry 13%. The sequence derives from a girl between 5 and 17 years old with multiple sclerosis. The chain links TRBV7-6 to TRBJ1-2; no definite D call. The sample consisted of blood. The CDR3 DNA reads TGTGCCAGCAACCAACCCGGGCACGGCTATGGCTACACCTTC. It yields the protein CASNQPGHGYGYTF.